This T cell receptor beta chain appears in the sequencing data of a study of blood T cell repertoires in COVID-19. The wider study: Samples of COVID-19 (acute and convalescent) were obtained from the United States, Italy and Spain. The analysed material was cDNA or gDNA that came from T cells, B-cell-depleted T cells, or PBMCs.

Assay used: immunoSEQ multiplex PCR; TCRdb lists only in-frame clones, some missing. Among about 210,000 clones, 81% were seen once, and the ten largest hold 8.9%. Cohorts were determined from participant-reported clinical history. V shed 6 bases, J shed 7 bases, and the junction held 11 bases outside the gene matches. This CDR3 is 14 amino acids long. Per the germline V gene, CDR1 is MNHEY and CDR2 is SVGAGI. This chain connects TRBV6-5 to TRBJ2-7; the match to TRBD1 covers 8 bases. The TCR sequence derives from a woman aged 45-60 years with acute COVID-19. Sequencing input: PBMCs or T cells enriched from blood (not recorded which). CDR3 sequence reads: CASRGDRGLGEQYF. The CDR3 DNA sequence: TGTGCCAGCAGGGGTGACAGGGGCCTCGGGGAGCAGTACTTC.